A single sample is the source of the 31 T cell receptor beta chains below, sequenced in a study of blood T cells in healthy people across ages. Primed by a sample-barcoded 5' primer and a J-beta primer mix, a second PCR proceeded for about 7 to 12 cycles. TCRdb ran MiXCR on the 5' RACE reads and lists one entry per CDR3 protein. Here the sample spans 700,000 to 900,000 distinct CDR3 sequences, 20% to 30% being singletons. The data were also submitted as part of a second study, on T cells of mothers and their children.

Sequences were obtained from blood. Receptors were obtained from a boy aged 5-17 years in good health.

This clonotype showed up just a few times. The V and J genes are TRBV6-1 and TRBJ2-6; 9 bases agree with TRBD2. Germline CDR1 and CDR2: MNHNS and SASEGT. The ends lost 7 bases at V and 4 bases at J; junction bases unmatched: 17. CDR3 length: 19 residues. DNA for the CDR3: TGTGCCAGCACCTTCCGAAGTGCGGGGGGGCTCTCAGGGGCCAACGTCCTGACTTTC. Amino acids: CASTFRSAGGLSGANVLTF.

This clonotype was seen more than once but under ten times. The chain uses TRBV18 and TRBJ2-5, with D possibly being TRBD1 or TRBD2 (5 bases each). The CDR3 is 14 amino acids. The germline CDR1 and CDR2 sequences are KGHSH and LQKENI. Trimming left V 5 bases short and J 4 bases short, with 14 bases between. The CDR3 loop reads CASSEARGGETQYF. The CDR3, as DNA: TGTGCCAGCTCAGAGGCGAGGGGCGGAGAGACCCAGTACTTC.

This clonotype was observed a few times. This sequence may be a read error, since a much larger clone differs from it by one base. Written as DNA, the CDR3 is TGTGCCAGCACCCATCCCGATGGCTACGAGCAGTACTTC. Protein sequence: CASTHPDGYEQYF. The V gene is TRBV27, the J gene TRBJ2-7; no definite D call. V lost 7 bases, J lost 3 bases, and 13 bases lay in between. CDR3 length equals 13 residues. The germline CDR1 and CDR2 sequences are MNHEY and SMNVEV (reference sequence).

The sample holds one count of this clonotype. This sequence joins TRBV11-2 and TRBJ2-4, with D possibly TRBD1 on 6 matching bases. Deletions cut 3 bases from V and 3 bases from J, with 9 bases between. CDR3 size: 14 residues. From germline, CDR1 is SGHAT and CDR2 FQNNGV. CDR3 protein: CASSFWGLKNIQYF. CDR3 DNA: TGTGCCAGCAGCTTTTGGGGGCTCAAAAACATTCAGTACTTC.

This clonotype was seen a single time. The chain combines TRBV3-1 with TRBJ1-2, with D possibly matching TRBD1 (6 bases). CDR1 and CDR2 (germline): LGHDT, YNNKEL (reference sequence). This CDR3 is built from 18 residues. V was shortened by 1 base and J by 2 bases, with 20 bases between the two germline ends. In nucleotides, the CDR3 is TGTGCCAGCAGCCAAGGTACCTTGTTCGGGGGCGCGAACTATGGCTACACCTTC. Translation: CASSQGTLFGGANYGYTF.

With respect to this clonotype: Without the conserved terminal phenylalanine or tryptophan, this CDR3 likely stems from a read error. This chain connects TRBV12-3 or TRBV12-4 to TRBJ1-2; D is possibly TRBD1 (5 bases). CDR3 length: 13 residues. V was trimmed by 5 bases and J by 8 bases, leaving 15 bases between them. The CDR3 DNA sequence: TGTGCCAGCAGTCCCCGACAGTATATGGGCTACACCCTC. This encodes CASSPRQYMGYTL.

In this sample, this clonotype turned up a few times. The chain couples TRBV18 to TRBJ2-3; possible D gene TRBD2, 5 bases. In germline, CDR1 is KGHSH, CDR2 LQKENI. Trimming shortened V by 0 bases and J by 4 bases, and 17 bases separated the two germline ends. The CDR3 contains 17 residues. CDR3 sequence (DNA): TGTGCCAGCTCACCACCCGCCGGGAACAAGAATTCAGATACGCAGTATTTT. Its translation: CASSPPAGNKNSDTQYF.

The chain employs TRBV7-6 and TRBJ2-1, with TRBD2 matching over 9 bases. The CDR3 contains 15 residues. CDR1 and CDR2 (germline): SGHVS, FNYEAQ. J was trimmed by 5 bases and V by 4 bases; bases with no gene match: 6. The CDR3 DNA reads as TGTGCCAGCAGCTCCTTTAGCGGGGGACACAATGAGCAGTTCTTC. Translation gives CASSSFSGGHNEQFF.

In this sample, this clonotype turned up a few times. The chain links TRBV7-9 to TRBJ1-4, with D unclear. V lost 6 bases, J lost 8 bases, and 10 bases lay in between. CDR1 and CDR2 from the germline V gene are SEHNR and FQNEAQ (reference sequence). The CDR3 consists of 12 residues. The CDR3: CASRGLQEKLFF. For the CDR3, the DNA is TGTGCCAGCAGAGGCTTGCAAGAAAAACTGTTTTTT. The entire variable domain, with the rest obtained from reference TRBV7-9 and TRBJ1-4, is as follows: DTGVSQNPRHKITKRGQNVTFRCDPISEHNRLYWYRQTLGQGPEFLTYFQNEAQLEKSRLLSDRFSAERPKGSFSTLEIQRTEQGDSAMYLCASRGLQEKLFFGSGTQLSVL.

The chain links TRBV4-1 to TRBJ2-4; 9 bases agree with TRBD1. Germline-derived CDR1 and CDR2 are MGHRA and YSYEKL. The CDR3 is 16 residues long. The V and J ends lost 4 bases and 1 base, in that order; junction bases with no gene match: 5. This CDR3 reads CASSLQGAGAKNIQYF. The CDR3 DNA is TGCGCCAGCAGCCTACAGGGGGCGGGGGCCAAAAACATTCAGTACTTC.

This clonotype was counted only a few times. V usage is TRBV5-1 and J usage is TRBJ2-7; D possibly corresponds to TRBD2 (5 bases). Germline V gives CDR1 SGHRS, CDR2 YFSETQ. The V end was cut by 4 bases, the J end by 2 bases, with 13 bases between. The CDR3 totals 14 residues. The CDR3 region has the DNA TGCGCCAGCAGCCCCCTTAGTAGCGCCTACGAGCAGTACTTC. It codes for CASSPLSSAYEQYF.

This rearrangement joins TRBV20-1 to TRBJ1-1; D is unclear. The CDR3 has 13 amino acids. The germline CDR1 and CDR2 sequences are DFQATT and SNEGSKA (reference sequence). The germline V and J ends were trimmed by 3 bases and 0 bases, with 8 bases remaining between them. CDR3 loop: CSARVHLNTEAFF. CDR3 nucleotide sequence: TGCAGTGCTAGGGTACACCTGAACACTGAAGCTTTCTTT.

V usage is TRBV2 and J usage is TRBJ1-2; 7 nucleotides line up with TRBD1. This CDR3 has 14 residues. From germline, CDR1 is SNHLY and CDR2 FYNNEI. V lost 5 bases, J lost 8 bases, and 11 bases stayed unmatched. As DNA, the CDR3 is TGTGCCAGCAGTCCCCAAGGACAGGTGGAAGGCTACACCTTC. Its translation is CASSPQGQVEGYTF. The full variable domain, completed using reference TRBV2 and TRBJ1-2, is EPEVTQTPSHQVTQMGQEVILRCVPISNHLYFYWYRQILGQKVEFLVSFYNNEISEKSEIFDDQFSVERPDGSNFTLKIRSTKLEDSAMYFCASSPQGQVEGYTFGSGTRLTVV.

The chain is built from TRBV27 and TRBJ1-4; D remains ambiguous. The CDR3 covers 13 residues. Germline CDR1 is MNHEY and CDR2 is SMNVEV (reference sequence). The V end was cut by 5 bases, the J end by 0 bases, with 4 bases between. CDR3 nucleotides: TGTGCCAGCAGTATCGCAACTAATGAAAAACTGTTTTTT. Protein: CASSIATNEKLFF.

This clonotype was recorded at least ten times. The chain combines TRBV21-1 with TRBJ2-3; the DNA was not compared with TRBD1, the D call given in the table. TRBV21-1 is described as a pseudogene. This CDR3 region has 15 residues. CDR3 protein: CASSKAAGDTDTQYF. The CDR3 region has the DNA TGTGCCAGCAGCAAAGCGGCGGGGGACACAGATACGCAGTATTTT.

This chain links TRBV27 with TRBJ1-3, with D perhaps matching TRBD1 (6 bases). This CDR3 is 15 amino acids long. V gave up 6 bases and J gave up 3 bases, with 15 bases separating them. Germline CDR1 MNHEY, CDR2 SMNVEV (reference sequence). CDR3 in amino acids: CASSPNRDRGNTIYF. The CDR3 DNA reads as TGTGCCAGCAGCCCGAACAGGGACCGTGGAAACACCATATATTTT.

The genes are TRBV7-9 and TRBJ2-1; possible D gene TRBD2, 5 bases. Trimming pared 7 bases from V and 0 bases from J, leaving 16 bases between. CDR1 SEHNR and CDR2 FQNEAQ come from the germline V gene (reference sequence). The CDR3 consists of 16 residues. The CDR3 sequence is CASIGGPISSYNEQFF. Here the CDR3 DNA reads TGTGCCAGCATCGGAGGTCCCATAAGCTCCTACAATGAGCAGTTCTTC.

This chain uses TRBV5-1 with TRBJ2-3, with D perhaps TRBD2 (7 bases). The length of the CDR3 is 15 residues. Trimming stripped 0 bases from V and 4 bases from J, with 12 bases between. From germline, CDR1 is SGHRS and CDR2 YFSETQ. This chain's CDR3 is CASSLEGGAPDTQYF. The DNA for the CDR3 is TGCGCCAGCAGCTTGGAGGGGGGGGCACCAGATACGCAGTATTTT.

This clonotype came up a few times. The chain recombines TRBV29-1 with TRBJ1-2; tentative D call: TRBD1 (5 bases). CDR3 length: 15 residues. The germline V gene encodes CDR1 SQVTM and CDR2 ANQGSEA. Trimming removed 3 bases at V and 0 bases at J, with 14 bases between. The CDR3 loop reads CSVELEGTANYGYTF. The CDR3 region has the DNA TGCAGCGTTGAGTTGGAAGGGACCGCTAACTATGGCTACACCTTC.

The V gene is TRBV4-1, the J gene TRBJ2-5, with 8 bases aligning to TRBD2. The end of the DNA is better explained by TRBJ2-1, so the J call may be wrong. The length of the CDR3 is 16 residues. Germline V gene lookup returns CDR1 MGHRA and CDR2 YSYEKL. The CDR3 spells CASSQRPRGGFSEQFF. The CDR3 DNA follows: TGCGCCAGCAGCCAAAGGCCCCGGGGGGGATTTAGTGAGCAGTTCTTC.

This clonotype came up a few times. V gene TRBV2 combines with J gene TRBJ2-5; 7 nucleotides line up with TRBD1. The trim removed 8 bases at V and 5 bases at J, leaving 8 bases unmatched. The CDR3 consists of 13 residues. Germline CDR1 SNHLY, CDR2 FYNNEI. CDR3 sequence: CASRTGELETQYF. In DNA, the CDR3 is TGTGCCAGCCGAACAGGGGAGTTGGAGACCCAGTACTTC.

The chain has TRBV27 and TRBJ2-5, with D tentatively TRBD1 (6 bases). The CDR3 runs to 16 residues. The V end lost 3 bases, the J end lost 5 bases, and 19 bases lay between the germline ends. CDR1 MNHEY and CDR2 SMNVEV come from the germline V gene (reference sequence). As DNA, the CDR3 is TGTGCCAGCAGTTTCGTCGGTGTCCGAAGGGGGGAGACCCAGTACTTC. This codes for CASSFVGVRRGETQYF.

The chain couples TRBV13 to TRBJ2-5; 12 bases are shared with TRBD2. The end of the DNA is better explained by TRBJ2-7, so the J call may be wrong. In germline, CDR1 is PRHDT, CDR2 FYEKMQ (reference sequence). The length of the CDR3 is 15 residues. The CDR3 region has the DNA TGTGCCAGCAGCTCCTCTAGCGGGGGGGCCGGCGAGCAGTACTTC. Amino acid sequence: CASSSSSGGAGEQYF.

At least ten counts were recorded for this clonotype. This chain connects TRBV7-9 to TRBJ2-5; 11 bases match TRBD2. Germline V gene data show CDR1 as SEHNR and CDR2 as FQNEAQ (reference sequence). V dropped 5 bases and J dropped 5; count of bases not matched to a gene: 7. This CDR3 region has 15 residues. The CDR3 spells CASSRTPSGGETQYF. CDR3 in DNA: TGTGCCAGCAGCCGGACCCCTAGCGGGGGGGAGACCCAGTACTTC.

The chain has TRBV20-1 and TRBJ2-5; D ambiguous. The CDR3 consists of 13 residues. Trimming cost V 3 bases and J 2 bases, with 10 bases left between them. In germline, CDR1 is DFQATT, CDR2 SNEGSKA (reference sequence). This chain's CDR3 is CSARATLQETQYF. Here the CDR3 DNA reads TGCAGTGCTAGGGCCACCCTTCAAGAGACCCAGTACTTC.

This clonotype was counted ten times or more. The rearrangement uses TRBV29-1 and TRBJ2-1; possible D gene TRBD2, 5 bases. This CDR3 region has 13 residues. CDR1 and CDR2 from the germline V gene are SQVTM and ANQGSEA. Trimming took 6 bases from V and 4 from J, leaving 13 bases between them. The CDR3 region is CSVLTTGYNEQFF. Written as DNA, the CDR3 is TGCAGCGTGTTGACGACGGGATACAATGAGCAGTTCTTC.

The chain links TRBV12-3 or TRBV12-4 to TRBJ1-2, with 9 nucleotides matching TRBD1. Germline trimming cut 3 bases from V and 8 bases from J; bases unmatched to any gene: 7. This CDR3 comprises 14 residues. Here the CDR3 reads CASSFGDRAKGYTF. CDR3 DNA sequence: TGTGCCAGCAGTTTTGGGGACAGGGCGAAGGGCTACACCTTC.

This clonotype was found a few times. The V call is TRBV11-2, the J call TRBJ2-5; 9 nucleotides line up with TRBD2. Trimming removed 5 bases from V and 4 bases from J; junction bases left unmatched: 14. The CDR3 sequence is 17 residues long. Germline V CDR1 and CDR2: SGHAT, FQNNGV. The CDR3 here is CASSIELAGEGGETQYF. The CDR3 bases are TGTGCCAGCAGCATTGAGTTAGCGGGGGAGGGGGGAGAGACCCAGTACTTC.

In its sample, this clonotype was seen once. V gene TRBV7-9 combines with J gene TRBJ1-4; no firm D call. Between the trimmed V and J ends, which lost 5 bases and 0 bases, there was a span of 16 bases. CDR1 and CDR2 from the germline V gene are SEHNR and FQNEAQ (reference sequence). This CDR3 contains 17 residues. The CDR3 region has the DNA TGTGCCAGCAGCCTCCCCCTCGGCAGGACAACTAATGAAAAACTGTTTTTT. Translating gives CASSLPLGRTTNEKLFF.

The table lists this clonotype with a few counts. The V gene is TRBV29-1, the J gene TRBJ2-7; the D gene could be TRBD1 or TRBD2 (5 bases each). V dropped 4 bases and J dropped 0 bases, with 7 bases sitting between them. Per germline, CDR1 SQVTM and CDR2 ANQGSEA. The CDR3 spans 12 residues. The chain's CDR3 is CSVAGTSYEQYF. The CDR3, as DNA: TGCAGCGTTGCCGGGACCTCCTACGAGCAGTACTTC.

With respect to this clonotype: Just one base apart from a much larger clone, this may be a read error. The rearrangement links TRBV12-3 or TRBV12-4 to TRBJ2-1; D is uncertain. CDR3 size: 12 residues. V shed 3 bases and J shed 11 bases, with 11 bases lying between them. CDR3 DNA: TGTGCCAGCAGTTTGATGGGGAATCAGCAGTTCTTC. Translating gives CASSLMGNQQFF.